This section outlines one TCR beta chain sequence together with its context. Sequenced by immunoSEQ multiplex PCR; TCRdb stores in-frame clones only, minus some. The repertoire has 120,000 or so clones, roughly 86% of them found once; the top ten carry around 3%. V gave up 10 bases and J gave up 7 bases; unmatched junction bases: 4. Germline loops: CDR1 MNHNY, CDR2 SVGAGI (reference sequence). CDR3 length equals 12 residues. The data are from a study of control samples from healthy donors and cancer patients. Sequences were obtained from blood. The rearrangement links TRBV6-6 to TRBJ2-2; 9 nucleotides line up with TRBD1. The TCR sequence derives from a man between 60 and 75 years old in good health. CDR3 sequence: CANGQGNGELFF. CDR3 nucleotides: TGTGCCAACGGACAGGGGAACGGGGAGCTGTTTTTT.